This TCR beta chain was identified in a study of OX40 agonist ivuxolimab in advanced cancers. Overall study context: The drug used for patients, ivuxolimab, was an agonistic anti-OX40 (CD134) antibody. Three partial responders included one hepatocellular carcinoma patient and two cutaneous melanoma patients.

This clone appeared a single time. As yet, its antigen is unknown. CDR3 length: 14 amino acids. Germline V CDR1 and CDR2: MNHEY, SVGAGI. The study's findings and limits: What antigens the expanded peripheral T cells recognized was never established.

The method was immunoSEQ multiplex PCR; TCRdb's version includes in-frame clones alone and lacks a portion of them. The sample lists around 71,000 clones, around 80% occurring once. The TCR sequence derives from an adult with an advanced solid tumor such as melanoma, head and neck, liver or kidney cancer. V and J are TRBV6-5 and TRBJ2-5; 10 bases match TRBD2. The J call may be in error: the DNA end matches TRBJ2-7 better. Here the sequenced sample was CD4+ or CD8+ T cells sorted from blood, taken in a trial of the OX40 agonist ivuxolimab. In nucleotides, the CDR3 is TGTGCCAGCAGTTATCTAGCGGGAGCGTACGAGCAGTACTTC. It specifies CASSYLAGAYEQYF.